The source of this T cell receptor (beta chain) is a study of blood T cell repertoires in COVID-19. For the study at large: Samples taken during acute and convalescent COVID-19 were collected in the United States, Italy and Spain. Sample material is recorded as cDNA or gDNA derived from T cells, B-cell-depleted T cells, or PBMCs.

Seattle cases were enrolled at active infection and followed longitudinally. Original processing notes: Amplification from reference gene primers served as the basis for estimated nucleated cell counts. The method was immunoSEQ multiplex PCR; TCRdb's version includes in-frame clones alone and lacks a portion of them. V, J and clone size derive from that table, while D and trimming were established from the DNA sequence. The table lists about 370,000 clones, 87% of them singletons, with about 10% in the top ten. Losses at the gene ends were 4 bases for V and 4 bases for J; bases not matched to a gene: 7. CDR3 length equals 15 residues. Germline V gene lookup returns CDR1 SGHTA and CDR2 FQGNSA.

The chain couples TRBV7-2 to TRBJ2-3; TRBD1 matches 8 bases. The clonotype was recovered from a woman aged 25-40 years with COVID-19, enrolled during active disease. What was sequenced was peripheral blood. The CDR3 region is CASSWGQVGSDTQYF. The CDR3 region has the DNA TGTGCCAGCAGCTGGGGACAGGTTGGATCAGATACGCAGTATTTT.